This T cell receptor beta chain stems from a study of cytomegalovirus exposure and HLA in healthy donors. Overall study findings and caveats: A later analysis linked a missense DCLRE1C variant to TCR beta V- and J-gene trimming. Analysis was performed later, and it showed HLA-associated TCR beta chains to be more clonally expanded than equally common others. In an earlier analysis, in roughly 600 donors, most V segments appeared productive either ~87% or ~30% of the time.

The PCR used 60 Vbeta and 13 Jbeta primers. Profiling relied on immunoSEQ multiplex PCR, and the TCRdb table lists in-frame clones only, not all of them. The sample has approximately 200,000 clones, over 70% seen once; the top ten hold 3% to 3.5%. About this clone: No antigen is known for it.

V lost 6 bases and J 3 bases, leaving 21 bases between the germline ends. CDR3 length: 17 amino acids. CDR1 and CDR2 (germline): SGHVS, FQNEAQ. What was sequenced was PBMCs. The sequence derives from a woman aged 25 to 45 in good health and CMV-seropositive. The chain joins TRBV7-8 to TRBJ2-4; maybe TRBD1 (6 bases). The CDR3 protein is CASSQVIQGFGKNIQYF. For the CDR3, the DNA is TGTGCCAGCAGTCAAGTAATTCAGGGGTTTGGCAAAAACATTCAGTACTTC.